The 10 T cell receptor beta chains in this list originate from one sample, sequenced in a study of beta chain features in type 1 diabetes. General study points: People with Type 1 diabetes carried modestly yet significantly shorter TCRB CDR3s in all four CD4+ subsets.

These TCRs are of unknown antigen specificity. The sequenced template was cDNA made from the entire isolated RNA. The table came from immunoSEQ multiplex PCR; TCRdb's copy has only in-frame clones and leaves some out. In the table there are more than 100,000 clones, 9% of which are singletons. Sequenced sample: central memory CD4+ T cells from blood. These receptors were obtained from a man between 25 and 39 years old with type 1 diabetes.

The chain uses TRBV18 and TRBJ2-5; 10 nucleotides agree with TRBD1. V lost 3 bases to trimming and J lost 7 bases; unmatched junction nucleotides: 8. CDR3 length equals 15 residues. The germline V gene has CDR1 KGHSH and CDR2 LQKENI. The CDR3, as DNA: TGTGCCAGCTCACCCTCTTTTCGGGACAGGGGGACCCAGTACTTC. Encoded protein: CASSPSFRDRGTQYF. The full variable domain, rest sourced from reference TRBV18 and TRBJ2-5, is NAGVMQNPRHLVRRRGQEARLRCSPMKGHSHVYWYRQLPEEGLKFMVYLQKENIIDESGMPKERFSAEFPKEGPSILRIQQVVRGDSAAYFCASSPSFRDRGTQYFGPGTRLLVL.

This chain uses TRBV30 with TRBJ1-4; no clear D. The CDR3 is 14 residues long. Trimming took 3 bases from V and 3 from J, leaving 11 bases between them. Germline CDR1 reads GTSNPN; CDR2 reads SVGIG (reference sequence). The CDR3 sequence is CAWRDPGANEKLFF. CDR3 nucleotides: TGTGCCTGGAGGGATCCCGGGGCTAATGAAAAACTGTTTTTT.

The chain recombines TRBV7-8 with TRBJ2-7, with 7 nucleotides matching TRBD2. The CDR3 totals 16 residues. Germline assignment: CDR1 SGHVS and CDR2 FQNEAQ. J gave up 2 bases and V 5 bases, and 12 bases lay outside the gene matches. The DNA of the CDR3 is TGTGCCAGCAGCCCACTAACAAGCGGGGTGACCTACGAGCAGTACTTC. It is translated as CASSPLTSGVTYEQYF.

V and J are TRBV7-8 and TRBJ1-4; 7 nucleotides align to TRBD1. Germline CDR1 is SGHVS and CDR2 is FQNEAQ. The CDR3 loop spans 16 amino acids. Trimming took 5 bases from V and 8 from J; bases not matched to a gene: 14. CDR3 in DNA: TGTGCCAGCAGCCTGACAGGGCCCCCCTGGGGAGAAAAACTGTTTTTT. Translating it yields CASSLTGPPWGEKLFF.

This clone has a handful of counts. V usage is TRBV7-2 and J usage is TRBJ2-7; 9 bases align to TRBD2. V dropped 4 bases and J dropped 3; count of bases not matched to a gene: 4. The CDR3 spans 14 residues. Per the germline V gene, CDR1 is SGHTA and CDR2 is FQGNSA. CDR3: CASSSSGALYEQYF. CDR3 coding DNA: TGTGCCAGCAGCTCTAGCGGGGCCCTCTACGAGCAGTACTTC.

This clone was counted only a few times. The chain combines TRBV6-5 with TRBJ1-6; D not resolved. The CDR3 runs 15 residues. In germline, CDR1 is MNHEY, CDR2 SVGAGI. Trimming took off 0 bases at V and 13 bases at J, with 16 bases between the two ends. CDR3 sequence (DNA): TGTGCCAGCAGTTACTCTGGCAGTATGCTTTTCCCCCTCCACTTT. Protein product: CASSYSGSMLFPLHF.

The V call is TRBV9, the J call TRBJ2-2; possibly TRBD1 for D (6 bases). Trimming removed 2 bases at V and 8 bases at J, with 16 bases between. Germline CDR1 reads SGDLS; CDR2 reads YYNGEE. The CDR3 is 15 residues long. CDR3: CASSVSTQGLGELFF. In DNA, the CDR3 is TGTGCCAGCAGCGTCAGCACACAGGGTTTGGGGGAGCTGTTTTTT.

The chain is built from TRBV13 and TRBJ1-2; 8 positions agree with TRBD1. The ends lost 3 bases at V and 4 bases at J; junction bases unmatched: 7. Germline CDR1 is PRHDT and CDR2 is FYEKMQ (reference sequence). This CDR3 has 15 residues. The CDR3 DNA is TGTGCCAGCAGCTTGAGGGACAGGATATCCTATGGCTACACCTTC. Translation gives CASSLRDRISYGYTF. The variable domain in full, with the rest retrieved from reference TRBV13 and TRBJ1-2, is AAGVIQSPRHLIKEKRETATLKCYPIPRHDTVYWYQQGPGQDPQFLISFYEKMQSDKGSIPDRFSAQQFSDYHSELNMSSLELGDSALYFCASSLRDRISYGYTFGSGTRLTVV.

There are a few counts of this clone. This chain links TRBV19 with TRBJ2-7; TRBD1 agrees at 9 bases. Germline CDR1 and CDR2: LNHDA and SQIVND (reference sequence). V lost 7 bases to trimming and J lost 7 bases; unmatched junction nucleotides: 8. This CDR3 has 13 residues. CDR3 residues: CASTGTGFGEQYF. The CDR3 region has the DNA TGTGCCAGTACCGGGACAGGGTTTGGAGAGCAGTACTTC.

This clone turned up a few times. This chain uses TRBV6-5 with TRBJ2-7, with TRBD1 as a possible D gene (5 bases). Trimming cost V 6 bases and J 0 bases, with 9 bases left between them. The CDR3 contains 13 residues. Germline values: CDR1 MNHEY, CDR2 SVGAGI. The CDR3 loop is CASSPDSSYEQYF. DNA of the CDR3: TGTGCCAGCAGCCCTGACAGCTCCTACGAGCAGTACTTC.